This is a list of T cell receptor beta chains from one sample in a study of blood T cell repertoires in COVID-19. TCRdb's table, derived via immunoSEQ multiplex PCR, lists solely in-frame clones and lacks some. The sample includes 60,000 to 75,000 clones, roughly nine tenths of them seen just once. What was sequenced was peripheral blood. Receptor source: a woman aged 45-65 years with COVID-19, enrolled during active disease. Both conserved end residues are part of each CDR3. The D gene is left open where the match is weak.

D gene: TRBD1; V gene: TRBV27; J gene: TRBJ1-1; CDR3 protein: CATRGQTEAFF
D gene: .; V gene: TRBV7-9; J gene: TRBJ1-3; CDR3 protein: CASSFGGSSGNTIYF
D gene: .; V gene: TRBV5-5; J gene: TRBJ2-7; CDR3 protein: CASSLEGAYEQYF
D gene: TRBD2; V gene: TRBV9; J gene: TRBJ2-3; CDR3 protein: CASSSGGTETDTQYF
D gene: TRBD2; V gene: TRBV7-6; J gene: TRBJ2-2; CDR3 protein: CASSLLTGTRNTGELFF
D gene: .; V gene: TRBV5-1; J gene: TRBJ1-1; CDR3 protein: CASSLNAAGQGAFF
D gene: .; V gene: TRBV28; J gene: TRBJ2-7; CDR3 protein: CASSPPIGAHYEQYF
D gene: .; V gene: TRBV7-9; J gene: TRBJ1-2; CDR3 protein: CASSFIGADYGYTF
D gene: .; V gene: TRBV6-5; J gene: TRBJ2-3; CDR3 protein: CASSWGTQGGTQYF
D gene: .; V gene: TRBV6-5; J gene: TRBJ2-1; CDR3 protein: CASSTQGYNEQFF
D gene: .; V gene: TRBV9; J gene: TRBJ2-1; CDR3 protein: CASSVGLINEQFF